The T cell receptor beta chain under discussion was sequenced for a study of technical replicates of blood from a few donors. The table came from immunoSEQ multiplex PCR; TCRdb's copy has only in-frame clones and leaves some out. The sample lists 76,000 or so clones; roughly 90% were seen once. CDR3 length equals 13 residues. V was shortened by 4 bases and J by 4 bases, with 11 bases between the two germline ends. Germline V gene sequence: CDR1 SGHRS, CDR2 YFSETQ. This clone was observed a single time. The J gene is TRBJ1-2, the V gene TRBV5-1; TRBD1 is a possible D gene (5 bases). The TCR was taken from a human donor in good health. The sample was T cells isolated from PBMCs. The DNA of the CDR3 is TGCGCCAGCAGCAATCAGGGTACCTATGGCTACACCTTC. Translation gives CASSNQGTYGYTF.